This T cell receptor (beta chain) was found in a study of T cell repertoires in cytomegalovirus infection. Study-level background: It was the public TCR beta signatures that indicated both CMV infection and matching HLA type. Study conclusions and caveats: HLA-C-restricted TCR beta clonotypes specific for CMV led the ex vivo response. Of the TCR beta families, the public ones yielded a cumulative frequency that identified carriers of CMV plus the relevant HLA.

TCRdb reprocessed the reads with MiXCR, giving one entry per CDR3 protein. The table records approximately 130,000 distinct CDR3 sequences, 7% to 10% of them present only once. This CDR3 has 14 residues. The V end lost 4 bases, the J end lost 8 bases, and 17 bases lay between the germline ends. In germline, CDR1 is MDHEN, CDR2 SYDVKM. This clonotype has just a few counts. Antigen: not known. Sequencing used PBMCs. The TCR originated in a human donor in good health (CMV status not recorded). Some clones in this sample may be carry-over from other donors' samples. The chain carries TRBV28 and TRBJ1-2; maybe TRBD1 (5 bases). The CDR3 DNA follows: TGTGCCAGCAGTTCCGGGCCAACAGGAAGGGGCTACACCTTC. It translates to CASSSGPTGRGYTF.